The 27 T cell receptor beta chains below all came from one sample that was sequenced in a study of blood T cell repertoires in COVID-19. Using immunoSEQ multiplex PCR, the repertoire was profiled, and TCRdb retains in-frame clones only, with some absent. The sample records 130,000 to 150,000 clones, roughly 88% being singletons. Sequences were obtained from peripheral blood. All receptors derive from a woman aged 45-65 years with acute or convalescent COVID-19.

The chain links TRBV5-4 to TRBJ2-2; TRBD2 agrees at 15 bases. J was trimmed by 7 bases and V by 3 bases; bases with no gene match: 13. Germline CDR1 and CDR2: SGHNT and YYREEE (reference sequence). There are 19 residues in the CDR3. This chain's CDR3 is CASSSSGTSGGTYYGELFF. CDR3 nucleotide sequence: TGTGCCAGCAGCTCCTCCGGGACTAGCGGGGGGACCTATTACGGGGAGCTGTTTTTT.

This chain links TRBV5-5 with TRBJ2-5; D call uncertain. V was trimmed by 1 base and J by 1 base, leaving 8 bases between them. The CDR3 runs to 14 residues. The germline gives CDR1 SGHKS, CDR2 YYEKEE (reference sequence). The CDR3 nucleotides are TGTGCCAGCAGCTTGCCAACAGTCCAAGAGACCCAGTACTTC. Translated, it gives CASSLPTVQETQYF.

This sequence joins TRBV9 and TRBJ1-4; no reliable D call. This CDR3 is 16 amino acids long. Germline V gene data show CDR1 as SGDLS and CDR2 as YYNGEE. Trimming left V 3 bases short and J 0 bases short, with 12 bases between. The CDR3 DNA sequence: TGTGCCAGCAGCGCATCTTCCTATGCAACTAATGAAAAACTGTTTTTT. This sequence encodes CASSASSYATNEKLFF.

The chain carries TRBV5-4 and TRBJ1-2, with D perhaps TRBD1 (6 bases). CDR3 length: 13 amino acids. Germline V gene lookup returns CDR1 SGHNT and CDR2 YYREEE (reference sequence). Trimming left V 2 bases short and J 4 bases short, with 9 bases between. The CDR3 nucleotides read TGTGCCAGCAGCTTTGGACAGCCCTATGGCTACACCTTC. Residues: CASSFGQPYGYTF.

The chain links TRBV27 to TRBJ2-3; no firm D call. CDR1 is MNHEY, CDR2 SMNVEV, per germline (reference sequence). The CDR3 spans 17 residues. V shed 2 bases and J shed 3 bases, with 18 bases lying between them. The CDR3 DNA reads TGTGCCAGCAGTTTAAGCACACGGAGCAAACTGACAGATACGCAGTATTTT. This translates into CASSLSTRSKLTDTQYF.

This clone has only one observation. The rearrangement joins TRBV18 to TRBJ2-5, with D possibly matching TRBD1 (6 bases). CDR1 is KGHSH and CDR2 is LQKENI in the germline V gene. V dropped 3 bases and J dropped 1 base, with 15 bases sitting between them. This CDR3 spans 16 amino acids. The CDR3: CASSPPGAGSQETQYF. The CDR3 nucleotides read TGTGCCAGCTCACCTCCAGGGGCAGGCTCCCAAGAGACCCAGTACTTC.

The rearrangement uses TRBV25-1 and TRBJ2-5; D is possibly TRBD1 (6 bases). The CDR3 spans 14 residues. V was cut by 7 bases and J by 0 bases, with 12 bases left in between. Germline V gives CDR1 MGHDK, CDR2 SYGVNS. The CDR3 region has the DNA TGTGCCAGCACTTTAGGACAGAACCAAGAGACCCAGTACTTC. Protein: CASTLGQNQETQYF.

V is TRBV14 and J is TRBJ1-4, with a weak D call TRBD1 (6 bases). V dropped 2 bases and J dropped 8 bases, with 9 bases sitting between them. CDR3 length: 13 residues. The germline CDR1 and CDR2 sequences are SGHDN and FVKESK. The CDR3 spells CASSQLGHEKLFF. The CDR3, as DNA: TGTGCCAGCAGCCAATTGGGACACGAAAAACTGTTTTTT. The full variable domain, in which reference TRBV14 and TRBJ1-4 provide the parts outside the CDR3, is EAGVTQFPSHSVIEKGQTVTLRCDPISGHDNLYWYRRVMGKEIKFLLHFVKESKQDESGMPNNRFLAERTGGTYSTLKVQPAELEDSGVYFCASSQLGHEKLFFGSGTQLSVL.

This chain joins TRBV5-1 and TRBJ1-2; TRBD1 matches at 7 bases. The CDR3 consists of 14 residues. Trimming removed 1 base from V and 6 bases from J; junction bases left unmatched: 6. The germline CDR1 and CDR2 sequences are SGHRS and YFSETQ. Written as DNA, the CDR3 is TGCGCCAGCAGCTTGAGGGGGCCTATAGATGGCTACACCTTC. Amino acid sequence: CASSLRGPIDGYTF. Full variable domain (missing parts from reference TRBV5-1 and TRBJ1-2): KAGVTQTPRYLIKTRGQQVTLSCSPISGHRSVSWYQQTPGQGLQFLFEYFSETQRNKGNFPGRFSGRQFSNSRSEMNVSTLELGDSALYLCASSLRGPIDGYTFGSGTRLTVV.

This chain joins TRBV16 and TRBJ1-5; 11 nucleotides align to TRBD1. This CDR3 has 17 amino acids. V was pared by 4 bases and J by 7 bases, with 12 bases of the junction left unmatched. Germline loops: CDR1 KGHSY, CDR2 FQNENV. The CDR3 DNA sequence: TGTGCCAGCAGCCTTACGGGACAGGGGGTTTGGAGGCAGCCCCAGCATTTT. Protein sequence: CASSLTGQGVWRQPQHF.

The CDR3 is CASSPPTSGGEYNEQFF. The CDR3 DNA follows: TGCGCCAGCAGCCCTCCCACTAGCGGGGGGGAATACAATGAGCAGTTCTTC. This chain uses TRBV5-1 with TRBJ2-1, with 13 bases aligning to TRBD2. V trimming: 4 bases; J trimming: 4 bases; junction bases outside the gene matches: 8. Germline V gene lookup returns CDR1 SGHRS and CDR2 YFSETQ. The CDR3 has 17 amino acids.

The sample holds one count of this clone. The chain employs TRBV12-3 or TRBV12-4 and TRBJ2-1, with D possibly matching TRBD2 (5 bases). V lost 6 bases and J lost 9, with 9 bases in between. The CDR3 spans 11 residues. This CDR3 is CASSSSREQFF. The CDR3 nucleotides are TGTGCCAGCAGCTCTAGCCGTGAGCAGTTCTTC.

In this sample, this clone turned up a few times. The V call is TRBV19, the J call TRBJ1-5, with 8 bases aligning to TRBD1. CDR1 is LNHDA, CDR2 SQIVND, per germline (reference sequence). The CDR3 runs 16 residues. V was clipped by 6 bases and J by 0 bases; unmatched bases: 7. CDR3 bases: TGTGCCAGTAGATGGACAGGGCCTAATAGCAATCAGCCCCAGCATTTT. Its protein is CASRWTGPNSNQPQHF.

The chain carries TRBV7-2 and TRBJ1-2; D is unclear. Trimming left V 1 base short and J 10 bases short, with 13 bases between. This CDR3 region has 13 residues. CDR1 is SGHTA and CDR2 is FQGNSA in the germline V gene. The CDR3 here is CASSLDWSGPYTF. The CDR3 DNA reads TGTGCCAGCAGCTTAGATTGGTCAGGTCCCTACACCTTC.

This sequence joins TRBV19 and TRBJ2-3; no firm D call. The CDR3 spans 15 residues. CDR1 and CDR2 from the germline V gene are LNHDA and SQIVND (reference sequence). Trimming left V 6 bases short and J 0 bases short, with 13 bases between. The CDR3 sequence: CASSRRMWSTDTQYF. Here the CDR3 DNA reads TGTGCCAGTAGCCGCAGAATGTGGAGCACAGATACGCAGTATTTT.

This clone was seen a single time. V usage is TRBV6-1 and J usage is TRBJ2-3, with 10 bases matching TRBD2. V gave up 4 bases and J gave up 0 bases; unmatched junction bases: 4. Germline V lookup: CDR1 MNHNS, CDR2 SASEGT. The CDR3 loop spans 16 amino acids. The chain's CDR3 is CASSAGLARSTDTQYF. The CDR3 nucleotides read TGTGCCAGCAGTGCGGGACTAGCGCGTAGCACAGATACGCAGTATTTT.

Only one count was recorded for this clone. The chain employs TRBV12-5 and TRBJ2-7, with D tentatively TRBD1 (6 bases). Germline V gives CDR1 LGHNT, CDR2 FRNRAP. Trimming left V 5 bases short and J 6 bases short, with 20 bases between. This CDR3 comprises 15 residues. The CDR3 is CASGLNRAVWGEQYF. CDR3 sequence (DNA): TGTGCTAGTGGTCTAAACAGGGCCGTCTGGGGCGAGCAGTACTTC. The full variable domain, its missing parts supplied by reference TRBV12-5 and TRBJ2-7, is DARVTQTPRHKVTEMGQEVTMRCQPILGHNTVFWYRQTMMQGLELLAYFRNRAPLDDSGMPKDRFSAEMPDATLATLKIQPSEPRDSAVYFCASGLNRAVWGEQYFGPGTRLTVT.

The chain uses TRBV5-1 and TRBJ2-3, with D possibly being TRBD1 (6 bases). Germline CDR1 SGHRS, CDR2 YFSETQ. The CDR3 is made up of 16 amino acids. Trimming removed 1 base at V and 2 bases at J, with 14 bases between. Written as DNA, the CDR3 is TGCGCCAGCAGCTTGCAGGCAGGGGCAAACACAGATACGCAGTATTTT. Translation gives CASSLQAGANTDTQYF.

The chain carries TRBV5-8 and TRBJ1-1, with 7 bases matching TRBD1. Trimming cost V 4 bases and J 0 bases; bases outside gene matches: 6. The CDR3 is made up of 15 amino acids. Germline V gives CDR1 SGHTS, CDR2 YDEGEE. CDR3 DNA sequence: TGTGCCAGCAGCGTCGGGACAGTTGTGAACACTGAAGCTTTCTTT. Translated, it gives CASSVGTVVNTEAFF.

This clone showed up just a few times. J is TRBJ1-1 and V is TRBV18; D is uncertain. V was clipped by 9 bases and J by 2 bases, with 13 bases between them. CDR1 and CDR2 (germline): KGHSH, LQKENI. The CDR3 totals 13 residues. The CDR3 DNA follows: TGTGCCAGTTGCCAGACACAAAACACTGAAGCTTTCTTT. It yields the protein CASCQTQNTEAFF.

A single count supports this clone. This chain joins TRBV19 and TRBJ1-4, with 10 bases matching TRBD1. J lost 5 bases, V lost 5 bases, and 5 bases had no gene match. Looked up from germline, CDR1 is LNHDA and CDR2 is SQIVND (reference sequence). There are 15 residues in the CDR3. The CDR3 sequence: CASSFAGQGNEKLFF. CDR3 DNA sequence: TGTGCCAGTAGTTTTGCGGGACAGGGGAATGAAAAACTGTTTTTT.

The chain recombines TRBV24-1 with TRBJ1-2; D is undetermined. The germline gives CDR1 KGHDR, CDR2 SFDVKD. The V end was cut by 4 bases, the J end by 6 bases, with 23 bases between. The CDR3 has 17 amino acids. As DNA, the CDR3 is TGTGCCACCAGTGACTCCCGGGGTAGGATAGTCGGGGATGGCTACACCTTC. It encodes CATSDSRGRIVGDGYTF.

The V call is TRBV7-9, the J call TRBJ2-5, with TRBD1 identical over 9 bases. V lost 5 bases, J lost 5 bases, and 3 bases stayed unmatched. The V gene's germline CDR1 is SEHNR and CDR2 FQNEAQ (reference sequence). This CDR3 region has 13 residues. The CDR3 sequence is CASSMTGGETQYF. The CDR3, as DNA: TGTGCCAGCAGCATGACAGGGGGGGAGACCCAGTACTTC.

A single count supports this clone. V gene TRBV3-1 (or the pseudogene TRBV3-2) combines with J gene TRBJ1-3; D might be TRBD1 (6 bases). The CDR3 is made up of 16 amino acids. V shed 5 bases and J shed 4 bases, with 18 bases lying between them. CDR1 and CDR2 (germline): LGHDT, YNNKEL (reference sequence). The CDR3: CASSTWTVRSGNTIYF. The DNA for the CDR3 is TGTGCCAGCAGCACATGGACAGTGCGGTCCGGAAACACCATATATTTT.

The chain couples TRBV6-5 to TRBJ1-5, with no clear D. Germline V gives CDR1 MNHEY, CDR2 SVGAGI. This CDR3 has 15 residues. V lost 0 bases to trimming and J lost 11 bases, with 17 bases between them. CDR3 sequence: CASSYSWRNPGAQHF. The DNA for the CDR3 is TGTGCCAGCAGTTACTCGTGGCGGAATCCCGGGGCCCAGCATTTT.

This clone is classed as medium-sized (0.01 to 0.1%). V usage is TRBV10-1 and J usage is TRBJ1-5, with TRBD1 matching 8 bases. Losses at the gene ends were 5 bases for V and 2 bases for J; bases not matched to a gene: 5. From germline, CDR1 is WNHNN and CDR2 SYGVQD (reference sequence). The CDR3 runs 15 residues. The CDR3 here is CASSLDREGNQPQHF. Written as DNA, the CDR3 is TGCGCCAGCAGTCTGGACAGGGAGGGCAATCAGCCCCAGCATTTT.

The rearrangement uses TRBV5-5 and TRBJ2-7, with TRBD1 matching 8 bases. V trimming: 0 bases; J trimming: 3 bases; junction bases outside the gene matches: 5. This CDR3 has 15 residues. Germline assignment: CDR1 SGHKS and CDR2 YYEKEE (reference sequence). DNA of the CDR3: TGTGCCAGCAGCTTGGATCCGACAGGGGTCTACGAGCAGTACTTC. Translated, it gives CASSLDPTGVYEQYF. The variable domain in full, with the rest retrieved from reference TRBV5-5 and TRBJ2-7, is DAGVTQSPTHLIKTRGQQVTLRCSPISGHKSVSWYQQVLGQGPQFIFQYYEKEERGRGNFPDRFSARQFPNYSSELNVNALLLGDSALYLCASSLDPTGVYEQYFGPGTRLTVT.